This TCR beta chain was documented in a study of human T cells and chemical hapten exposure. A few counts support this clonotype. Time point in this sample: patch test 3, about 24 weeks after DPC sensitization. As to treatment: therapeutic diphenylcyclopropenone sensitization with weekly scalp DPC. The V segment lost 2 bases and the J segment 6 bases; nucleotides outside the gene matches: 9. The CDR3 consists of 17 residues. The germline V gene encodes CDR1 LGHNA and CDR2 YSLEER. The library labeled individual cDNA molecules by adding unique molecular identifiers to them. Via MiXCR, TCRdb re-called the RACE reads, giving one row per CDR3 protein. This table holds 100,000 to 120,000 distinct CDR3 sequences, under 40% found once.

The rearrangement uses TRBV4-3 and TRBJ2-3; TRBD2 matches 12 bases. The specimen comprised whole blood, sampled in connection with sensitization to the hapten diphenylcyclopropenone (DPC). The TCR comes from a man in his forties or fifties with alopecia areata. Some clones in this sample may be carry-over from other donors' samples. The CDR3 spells CASSQPSGRAFHDTQYF. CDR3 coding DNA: TGCGCCAGCAGCCAACCTAGCGGGAGGGCCTTCCATGATACGCAGTATTTT.